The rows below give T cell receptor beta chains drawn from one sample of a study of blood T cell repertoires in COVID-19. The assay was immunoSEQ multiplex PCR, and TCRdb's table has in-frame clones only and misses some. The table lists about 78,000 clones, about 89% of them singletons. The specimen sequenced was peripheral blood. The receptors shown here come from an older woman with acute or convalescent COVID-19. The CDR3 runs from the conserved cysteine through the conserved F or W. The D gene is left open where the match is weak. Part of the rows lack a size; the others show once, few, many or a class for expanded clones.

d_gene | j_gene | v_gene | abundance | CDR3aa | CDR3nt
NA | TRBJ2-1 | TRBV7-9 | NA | CASSLVESSYNEQFF | TGTGCCAGCAGCTTAGTAGAGAGCTCCTACAATGAGCAGTTCTTC
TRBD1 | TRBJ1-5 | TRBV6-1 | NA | CASSWGDSLNQPQHF | TGTGCCAGCAGTTGGGGGGACAGCCTCAATCAGCCCCAGCATTTT
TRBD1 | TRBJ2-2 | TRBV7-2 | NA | CASSIGTATGELFF | TGTGCCAGCAGCATTGGGACAGCCACCGGGGAGCTGTTTTTT
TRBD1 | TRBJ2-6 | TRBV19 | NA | CASSSQTGGDSGANVLTF | TGTGCCAGTAGTTCCCAGACAGGGGGCGACTCTGGGGCCAACGTCCTGACTTTC
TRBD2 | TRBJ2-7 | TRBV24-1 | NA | CATSPASAGGLYEQYF | TGTGCCACCAGTCCGGCTTCGGCGGGGGGTCTCTACGAGCAGTACTTC
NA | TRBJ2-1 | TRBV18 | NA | CASSPAGDNYNEQFF | TGTGCCAGCTCACCTGCAGGGGACAACTACAATGAGCAGTTCTTC
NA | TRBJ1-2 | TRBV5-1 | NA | CASSLDLANYGYTF | TGCGCCAGCAGCTTGGATCTCGCTAACTATGGCTACACCTTC
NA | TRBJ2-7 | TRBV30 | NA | CAWSVQVDFEQYF | TGTGCCTGGAGTGTACAAGTAGACTTCGAGCAGTACTTC
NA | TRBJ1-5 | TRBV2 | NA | CASNRLNQPQHF | TGTGCCAGCAACAGGCTTAATCAGCCCCAGCATTTT
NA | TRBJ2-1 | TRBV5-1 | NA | CASREQGSYNEQFF | TGCGCCAGCAGAGAACAGGGCTCCTACAATGAGCAGTTCTTC
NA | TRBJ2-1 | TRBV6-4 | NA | CASSESGGRYEQFF | TGTGCCAGCAGTGAGTCAGGGGGGAGGTATGAGCAGTTCTTC
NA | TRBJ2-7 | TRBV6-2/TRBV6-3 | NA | CASSEAYEQYF | TGTGCCAGCAGCGAAGCTTACGAGCAGTACTTC
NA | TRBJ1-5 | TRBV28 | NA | CATTPLLTYSNQPQHF | TGTGCCACCACTCCTTTGTTGACATATAGCAATCAGCCCCAGCATTTT
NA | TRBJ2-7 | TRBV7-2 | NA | CASSYPLSGRAKSYEQYF | TGTGCCAGCAGCTACCCCTTGTCGGGCAGGGCGAAATCCTACGAGCAGTACTTC
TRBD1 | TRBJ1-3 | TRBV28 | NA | CASGGTAYSGNTIYF | TGTGCCAGCGGGGGGACAGCTTACTCTGGAAACACCATATATTTT
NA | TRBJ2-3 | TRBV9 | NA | CASSISRLGGPLHTQYF | TGTGCCAGCAGCATCTCCCGGTTGGGGGGGCCGCTACATACGCAGTATTTT
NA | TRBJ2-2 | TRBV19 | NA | CASSTRTGELFF | TGTGCCAGTAGTACTCGGACCGGGGAGCTGTTTTTT
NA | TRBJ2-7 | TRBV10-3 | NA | CAISVGTPNYEQYF | TGTGCCATCAGTGTGGGGACTCCGAACTACGAGCAGTACTTC
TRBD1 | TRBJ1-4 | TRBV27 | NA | CASKPNRGRHEKLFF | TGTGCCAGCAAACCAAACAGGGGGCGGCATGAAAAACTGTTTTTT
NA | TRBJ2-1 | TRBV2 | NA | CASSRRDSYNEQFF | TGTGCCAGCAGTCGCCGGGACTCCTACAATGAGCAGTTCTTC
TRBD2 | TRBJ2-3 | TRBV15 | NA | CATSRDKLAGAGTQYF | TGTGCCACCAGCAGAGATAAGCTAGCGGGGGCGGGTACGCAGTATTTT
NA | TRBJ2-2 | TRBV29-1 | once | CSVGGTFGTGELFF | TGCAGCGTTGGCGGGACTTTCGGCACCGGGGAGCTGTTTTTT
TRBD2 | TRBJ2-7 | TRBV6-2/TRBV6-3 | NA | CASSHGTSRAYEQYF | TGTGCCAGCAGTCATGGGACTAGCAGAGCCTACGAGCAGTACTTC
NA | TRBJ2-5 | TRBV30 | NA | CAWTPIGVAEETQYF | TGTGCCTGGACCCCCATCGGGGTAGCGGAAGAGACCCAGTACTTC
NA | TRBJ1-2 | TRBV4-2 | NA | CASSQVPQGAFYGYTF | TGTGCCAGCAGCCAAGTTCCACAGGGTGCGTTCTATGGCTACACCTTC
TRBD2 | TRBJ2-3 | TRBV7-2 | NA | CASSSPGLAGGGKGQYF | TGTGCCAGCAGCTCCCCGGGCCTAGCGGGGGGGGGAAAGGGTCAGTATTTT
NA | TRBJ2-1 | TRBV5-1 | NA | CASSAYYDEQFF | TGCGCCAGCAGCGCCTACTACGATGAGCAGTTCTTC
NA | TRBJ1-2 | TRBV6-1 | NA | CASSDHPGRGYTF | TGTGCCAGCAGTGATCATCCAGGGAGGGGCTACACCTTC
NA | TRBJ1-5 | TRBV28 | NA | CASSLPTPNQPQHF | TGTGCCAGCAGTTTGCCCACTCCCAACCAGCCCCAGCATTTT
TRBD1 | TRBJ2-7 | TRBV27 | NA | CASRPGQVSYEQYF | TGTGCCAGCCGTCCGGGACAGGTATCCTACGAGCAGTACTTC
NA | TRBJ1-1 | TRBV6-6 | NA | CASSQPGNTEAFF | TGTGCCAGCAGTCAACCAGGGAACACTGAAGCTTTCTTT
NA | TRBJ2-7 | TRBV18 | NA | CASSPPGAADYEQYF | TGTGCCAGCTCACCACCGGGGGCCGCAGACTACGAGCAGTACTTC
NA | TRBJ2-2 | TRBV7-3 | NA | CASSQRQAGTGELFF | TGTGCCAGCAGCCAGAGACAGGCTGGCACCGGGGAGCTGTTTTTT
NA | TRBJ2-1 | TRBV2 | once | CASIGSAGSQRNEQFF | TGTGCCAGCATCGGTTCGGCGGGGTCGCAAAGGAATGAGCAGTTCTTC
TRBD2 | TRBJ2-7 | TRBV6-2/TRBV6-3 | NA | CASSTGTNYEQYF | TGTGCCAGCAGTACCGGGACTAACTACGAGCAGTACTTC
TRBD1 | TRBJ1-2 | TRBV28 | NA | CASRPTPGQGAHGYTF | TGTGCCAGCAGACCTACACCGGGACAGGGGGCTCATGGCTACACCTTC
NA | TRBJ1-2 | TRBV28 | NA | CASTLGGVYGYTF | TGTGCCAGCACCCTTGGAGGGGTTTATGGCTACACCTTC
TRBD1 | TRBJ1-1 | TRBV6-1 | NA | CASSERDSNTEAFF | TGTGCCAGCAGTGAAAGGGACAGCAACACTGAAGCTTTCTTT
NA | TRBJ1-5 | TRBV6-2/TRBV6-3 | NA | CASSYDGYQPQHF | TGTGCCAGCAGTTACGACGGGTATCAGCCCCAGCATTTT
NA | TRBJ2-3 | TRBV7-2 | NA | CASSLRGSTDTQYF | TGTGCCAGCAGCTTACGGGGGAGCACAGATACGCAGTATTTT
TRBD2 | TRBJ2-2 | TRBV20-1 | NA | CSASLAGTYTGELFF | TGCAGTGCTAGTTTAGCGGGGACATACACCGGGGAGCTGTTTTTT
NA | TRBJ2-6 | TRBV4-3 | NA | CASSRETVGANVLTF | TGCGCCAGCAGCCGAGAGACTGTAGGGGCCAACGTCCTGACTTTC
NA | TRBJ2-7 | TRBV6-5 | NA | CASRLQGRYEQYF | TGTGCCAGCAGGCTACAGGGGAGGTACGAGCAGTACTTC
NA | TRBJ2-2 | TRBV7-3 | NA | CASSTGSAATNTGELFF | TGTGCCAGCAGCACCGGGTCGGCAGCTACGAACACCGGGGAGCTGTTTTTT
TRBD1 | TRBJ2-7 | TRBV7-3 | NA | CASSSGTGAYEQYF | TGTGCCAGCAGCTCCGGGACAGGGGCCTACGAGCAGTACTTC
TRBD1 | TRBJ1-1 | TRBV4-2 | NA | CASSQLTGSTEAFF | TGTGCCAGCAGCCAATTGACAGGGAGCACTGAAGCTTTCTTT
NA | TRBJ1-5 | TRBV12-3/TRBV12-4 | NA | CASSQRRQPQHF | TGTGCCAGCAGTCAACGGCGGCAGCCCCAGCATTTT
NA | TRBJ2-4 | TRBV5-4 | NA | CASSPGGLGGMAKNIQYF | TGTGCCAGCAGCCCCGGAGGGTTAGGGGGCATGGCCAAAAACATTCAGTACTTC
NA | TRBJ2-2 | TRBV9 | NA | CASSVRGIPNTGELFF | TGTGCCAGCAGCGTAAGGGGAATACCGAACACCGGGGAGCTGTTTTTT
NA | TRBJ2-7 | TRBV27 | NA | CASSLQGGDEQYF | TGTGCCAGCAGTTTACAGGGCGGCGACGAGCAGTACTTC
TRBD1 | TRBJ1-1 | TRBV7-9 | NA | CASSPRGDSEAFF | TGTGCCAGCAGCCCGCGGGGGGACAGTGAAGCTTTCTTT
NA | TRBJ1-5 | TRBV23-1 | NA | CASSQSHGNSNQPQHF | TGCGCCAGCAGTCAATCCCACGGTAATAGCAATCAGCCCCAGCATTTT
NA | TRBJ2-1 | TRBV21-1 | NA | CASSKVETSGRLPYNEQFF | TGTGCCAGCAGCAAAGTTGAGACTAGCGGGAGGCTACCCTACAATGAGCAGTTCTTC
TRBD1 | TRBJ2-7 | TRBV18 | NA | CASSPGQGGEQYF | TGTGCCAGCTCACCGGGACAGGGGGGCGAGCAGTACTTC
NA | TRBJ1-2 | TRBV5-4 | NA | CASSPDRLANYGYTF | TGTGCCAGCAGTCCCGACAGGCTAGCTAACTATGGCTACACCTTC
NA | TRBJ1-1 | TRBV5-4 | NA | CASSLMSGHRTEAFF | TGTGCCAGCAGCTTGATGTCAGGTCATCGCACTGAAGCTTTCTTT